These 21 T cell receptor beta chains were all obtained from the same sample, sequenced in a study of blood T cell repertoires in COVID-19. Assay: immunoSEQ multiplex PCR; the TCRdb copy retains only in-frame clones and omits some. Here the sample spans approximately 160,000 clones, approximately 85% being singletons. Sequences were obtained from peripheral blood. The receptors were gathered from a man aged 35 to 55 who had recovered from COVID-19.

This clone was counted a single time. V is TRBV7-9 and J is TRBJ2-7; 7 bases match TRBD1. The CDR3 has 13 amino acids. The germline V gene encodes CDR1 SEHNR and CDR2 FQNEAQ (reference sequence). Unmatched junction bases numbered 3, after V lost 4 bases and J lost 3 bases. The CDR3 DNA is TGTGCCAGCAGCTCGTGGGACAGCTACGAGCAGTACTTC. Translated, it gives CASSSWDSYEQYF.

There are a few counts of this clone. The chain is built from TRBV2 and TRBJ2-2; D is uncertain. Trimming removed 6 bases at V and 4 bases at J, with 12 bases between. This CDR3 spans 14 amino acids. Germline V lookup: CDR1 SNHLY, CDR2 FYNNEI. The CDR3 reads CASSLSQSTGELFF. The CDR3 nucleotides read TGTGCCAGCAGCCTGTCCCAGTCCACCGGGGAGCTGTTTTTT.

V is TRBV11-3 and J is TRBJ2-2, with D unresolved. The V gene lost 3 bases and the J gene lost 5 bases, with 4 bases spanning the gap. The CDR3 consists of 12 residues. Per germline, CDR1 SGHNT and CDR2 YENEEA. Here the CDR3 reads CASSFQTGELFF. The DNA of the CDR3 is TGTGCCAGCAGCTTTCAAACCGGGGAGCTGTTTTTT.

This clone was detected only a few times. The CDR3 protein is CAISEQGMNEQYF. Here the CDR3 DNA reads TGTGCCATCAGTGAGCAGGGCATGAACGAGCAGTACTTC. The chain combines TRBV10-3 with TRBJ2-7; possible D gene TRBD1, 5 bases. There are 13 residues in the CDR3. Germline CDR1 reads ENHRY; CDR2 reads SYGVKD. The germline V and J ends were trimmed by 2 bases and 5 bases, with 10 bases remaining between them.

The chain links TRBV15 to TRBJ1-6; D unresolved. CDR1 and CDR2 (germline): LNHNV, YYDKDF (reference sequence). V was clipped by 1 base and J by 8 bases, with 6 bases between them. The CDR3 loop spans 13 amino acids. Written as DNA, the CDR3 is TGTGCCACCAGCAGAGTATCGGATTCACCCCTCCACTTT. Translated: CATSRVSDSPLHF. The full variable domain, in which reference TRBV15 and TRBJ1-6 provide the parts outside the CDR3, is DAMVIQNPRYQVTQFGKPVTLSCSQTLNHNVMYWYQQKSSQAPKLLFHYYDKDFNNEADTPDNFQSRRPNTSFCFLDIRSPGLGDTAMYLCATSRVSDSPLHFGNGTRLTVT.

The chain links TRBV5-5 to TRBJ1-2, with a possible D match to TRBD1 (6 bases). CDR1 SGHKS and CDR2 YYEKEE come from the germline V gene (reference sequence). This CDR3 has 14 amino acids. V dropped 4 bases and J dropped 2 bases, with 12 bases sitting between them. The CDR3: CASSLTGNNYGYTF. The CDR3 DNA reads as TGTGCCAGCAGCCTTACAGGGAACAACTATGGCTACACCTTC.

This chain connects TRBV7-8 to TRBJ1-2; D ambiguous. CDR1 SGHVS and CDR2 FQNEAQ come from the germline V gene. CDR3 length equals 14 residues. V lost 4 bases and J lost 3, with 12 bases in between. The CDR3 nucleotides read TGTGCCAGCAGCTCTAGCTGGAAATACTATGGCTACACCTTC. Amino acids: CASSSSWKYYGYTF.

The chain employs TRBV4-2 and TRBJ1-4, with TRBD1 as a possible D gene (5 bases). Germline loops: CDR1 LGHNA, CDR2 YNFKEQ. Trimming took off 4 bases at V and 0 bases at J, with 12 bases between the two ends. The CDR3 extends over 16 amino acids. The CDR3 sequence is CASSLTAVTTNEKLFF. The CDR3 DNA sequence: TGTGCCAGCAGCCTGACAGCAGTTACAACTAATGAAAAACTGTTTTTT.

V gene TRBV4-2 combines with J gene TRBJ1-2; D is undetermined. The CDR3 has 12 amino acids. CDR1 LGHNA and CDR2 YNFKEQ come from the germline V gene. The V gene lost 1 base and the J gene lost 5 bases, with 5 bases spanning the gap. CDR3 in amino acids: CASSQGEYGYTF. The CDR3 DNA reads as TGTGCCAGCAGCCAAGGAGAATATGGCTACACCTTC.

In nucleotides, the CDR3 is TGTGCCAGCAGGGCTAGGATTAGCACAGATACGCAGTATTTT. Residues: CASRARISTDTQYF. The chain is built from TRBV2 and TRBJ2-3; D call uncertain. The germline V gene has CDR1 SNHLY and CDR2 FYNNEI. This CDR3 region has 14 residues. The V gene lost 6 bases and the J gene lost 0 bases, with 10 bases spanning the gap.

In this sample, this clone turned up once. This chain joins TRBV3-1 (or the pseudogene TRBV3-2) and TRBJ2-7; 10 bases are a match to TRBD2. Per germline, CDR1 LGHDT and CDR2 YNNKEL (reference sequence). CDR3 size: 19 residues. The junction had 14 bases not matched to a gene; V was cut back by 0 bases and J by 3 bases. CDR3 in amino acids: CASSQDFSSGGSGGYEQYF. The CDR3 nucleotides are TGTGCCAGCAGCCAAGATTTCTCTAGCGGGGGCTCAGGTGGCTACGAGCAGTACTTC.

The chain combines TRBV9 with TRBJ2-1, with 10 bases matching TRBD2. J was trimmed by 10 bases and V by 2 bases; bases with no gene match: 12. Germline V lookup: CDR1 SGDLS, CDR2 YYNGEE. The CDR3 is 16 amino acids. CDR3 sequence (DNA): TGTGCCAGCAGCGTGGGAGGGTCTAGCGGGAGTGGGGAGCAGTTCTTC. This translates into CASSVGGSSGSGEQFF.

The chain combines TRBV27 with TRBJ2-7, with TRBD1 matching 11 bases. This CDR3 region has 14 residues. Losses at the gene ends were 5 bases for V and 4 bases for J; bases not matched to a gene: 4. The germline CDR1 and CDR2 sequences are MNHEY and SMNVEV (reference sequence). CDR3 nucleotide sequence: TGTGCCAGCAGTGCGGACAGGGGGCTGTACGAGCAGTACTTC. Protein sequence: CASSADRGLYEQYF.

The chain is built from TRBV24-1 and TRBJ2-3; TRBD1 agrees at 7 bases. The trim removed 3 bases at V and 2 bases at J, leaving 7 bases unmatched. This CDR3 contains 16 residues. Germline V gives CDR1 KGHDR, CDR2 SFDVKD. The CDR3 sequence: CATSDLRDSNTDTQYF. CDR3 nucleotides: TGTGCCACCAGTGATCTCCGGGACAGTAACACAGATACGCAGTATTTT.

This chain uses TRBV10-3 with TRBJ2-3; tentative D call: TRBD2 (7 bases). CDR1 and CDR2 from the germline V gene are ENHRY and SYGVKD. V was cut by 4 bases and J by 2 bases, with 16 bases left in between. The length of the CDR3 is 16 residues. The CDR3 bases are TGTGCCATCAGTGTTAGGGCGGGGGCCTACACAGATACGCAGTATTTT. This codes for CAISVRAGAYTDTQYF.

The CDR3 loop reads CASSKGPREETQYF. CDR3 in DNA: TGTGCCAGCAGCAAGGGACCCCGGGAGGAGACCCAGTACTTC. V gene TRBV4-2 combines with J gene TRBJ2-5; tentative D call: TRBD2 (6 bases). Germline CDR1 reads LGHNA; CDR2 reads YNFKEQ. V gave up 5 bases and J gave up 5 bases, with 15 bases separating them. This CDR3 comprises 14 residues.

The chain has TRBV4-1 and TRBJ1-1; 8 bases fit TRBD1. The CDR3 is made up of 17 amino acids. Germline assignment: CDR1 MGHRA and CDR2 YSYEKL. The V and J ends lost 2 bases and 1 base, in that order; junction bases with no gene match: 9. The CDR3 here is CASSQPDRGRKNTEAFF. The CDR3, as DNA: TGCGCCAGCAGCCAACCTGACAGGGGACGAAAGAACACTGAAGCTTTCTTT.

The chain uses TRBV7-8 and TRBJ2-5; 9 positions agree with TRBD2. The CDR3 spans 17 residues. Germline trimming cut 2 bases from V and 5 bases from J; bases unmatched to any gene: 12. The germline V gene has CDR1 SGHVS and CDR2 FQNEAQ. Here the CDR3 reads CASSLSGTSLSLETQYF. CDR3 coding DNA: TGTGCCAGCAGCTTATCCGGGACTAGCCTAAGTCTCGAGACCCAGTACTTC. Full variable domain (missing parts from reference TRBV7-8 and TRBJ2-5): GAGVSQSPRYKVAKRGQDVALRCDPISGHVSLFWYQQALGQGPEFLTYFQNEAQLDKSGLPSDRFFAERPEGSVSTLKIQRTQQEDSAVYLCASSLSGTSLSLETQYFGPGTRLLVL.

This clone appeared a few times. The chain uses TRBV6-5 and TRBJ1-2, with D unclear. Trimming took 8 bases from V and 0 from J, leaving 13 bases between them. CDR1 and CDR2 (germline): MNHEY, SVGAGI. The CDR3 covers 14 residues. This CDR3 is CASLPPGANYGYTF. The CDR3 DNA is TGTGCCAGCCTCCCACCCGGGGCTAACTATGGCTACACCTTC.

This chain uses TRBV6-2 or TRBV6-3 with TRBJ2-3; TRBD2 matches at 12 bases. The V segment lost 6 bases and the J segment 4 bases; nucleotides outside the gene matches: 5. Germline V CDR1 and CDR2: MNHEY, SVGEGT. The CDR3 totals 15 residues. CDR3 residues: CASSLTSGSADTQYF. In DNA form, the CDR3 reads TGTGCCAGCAGCCTGACTAGCGGGAGCGCAGATACGCAGTATTTT.

J is TRBJ2-7 and V is TRBV10-3, with D possibly TRBD2 on 7 matching bases. Trimming took off 4 bases at V and 1 base at J, with 17 bases between the two ends. The V gene's germline CDR1 is ENHRY and CDR2 SYGVKD. The CDR3 has 16 residues. The CDR3: CAISAAGGGGSYEQYF. Here the CDR3 DNA reads TGTGCCATCAGTGCCGCCGGGGGAGGGGGGTCCTACGAGCAGTACTTC.